The source of this T cell receptor beta chain is a study of blood T cell repertoires in COVID-19. Study as a whole: PBMCs, B-cell-depleted T cells, or T cells were the source of the cDNA or gDNA that made up the material.

As processed by the authors: Amplified reference gene primers provided the basis for estimating nucleated cell counts. Profiling relied on immunoSEQ multiplex PCR, and the TCRdb table lists in-frame clones only, not all of them. V, J and clone size were drawn from that table, and D and trimming were deduced from the DNA. The table records tens of thousands of clones, about 86% of them present only once. J lost 5 bases, V lost 6 bases, and 15 bases had no gene match. In germline, CDR1 is LNHDA, CDR2 SQIVND (reference sequence). The CDR3 sequence is 18 residues long. Specimen: peripheral blood. This chain links TRBV19 with TRBJ2-1, with 11 bases fitting TRBD2. The clonotype originates from a woman aged 80 or over in a cohort sampled during active or convalescent COVID-19. This chain's CDR3 is CASSIKTETSGINNEQFF. The CDR3, as DNA: TGTGCCAGTAGCATCAAGACCGAGACTAGCGGGATCAACAATGAGCAGTTCTTC.